Sequencing of this T cell receptor (beta chain) was carried out in a study of T-cell reconstitution after alpha-beta-depleted transplantation in children (dated by TCRdb to the mid-2010s). In terms of the full investigation: T-cell immune reconstitution after TCRalphabeta/CD19-depleted allogeneic hematopoietic cell transplantation in children was quantitatively tracked in the study by means of TCR repertoire profiling. General findings and caveats noted by the study authors: The high TCRbeta diversity at day 60 in some patients was ascribed to recipient T cells and intrathymic progenitors that had survived conditioning. Hyperexpanded clone frequencies declined over subsequent months; after one year, T-cell counts and TCRbeta diversity were mostly attributed to newly produced T cells. Apparently early alphabetaT-cell count recovery about two months after transplant reportedly relied on only several hundred rapidly expanded clones derived from non-depleted graft cells.

As concerns this clonotype: Its binding antigen is unknown. Base qualities are not recorded, but no much larger clone differs from it by a single base.

The library was produced with PCR. Sequencer: Illumina HiSeq 2500. TCR library preparation used molecular barcoding, with unique molecular identifiers applied to normalize quantification of the TCRbeta repertoire. Using fastp trimming at Q25 and MiXCR clonotype assembly, TCRdb reanalyzed the public sequencing data and kept in-frame beta chains. Identical CDR3 protein sequences are pooled into one entry, listed with their most common genes and DNA. In this sample the table shows 500,000 to 650,000 distinct CDR3 sequences, 10% to 15% of which occur a single time. The ten largest clones capture over 2% of the sample. For CDR1 and CDR2, the germline V gene (reference sequence) lists LNHNV and YYDKDF. Counted from cysteine to phenylalanine, this CDR3 has 14 amino acids. Kept here is only the CDR3 DNA, which spans 42 bases and is read in frame from base 1. The junction shows trimming of 3 bases on V and 8 bases on J, and the gene matches do not reach 7 bases of it.

In light of the paper, this sample's treatment or condition label describes: allogeneic hematopoietic cell transplantation with graft depleted of TCRalphabeta T cells and CD19 B cells. TCRalphabeta/CD19-depleted allogeneic hematopoietic cell grafts were given to the transplant recipients, all of whom were children. This clonotype was sampled from a male patient younger than 18 who had a stem cell transplant for acute myeloid leukemia, so the T cells may come from the graft donor. Source: PBMCs, mostly from graft donor cells, taken 360 days after TCRalphabeta/CD19-depleted stem cell transplant. Recombination connected TRBV15 to TRBJ1-1; 9 middle bases align to TRBD1. The CDR3 region: CATSSRDRESEAFF. The nucleotide sequence is TGTGCCACCAGCAGTAGGGACAGGGAAAGCGAAGCTTTCTTT.